This T cell receptor beta chain is from a study of blood T cell repertoires in COVID-19. Overall study: Material from acute and convalescent COVID-19 was sourced from the United States, Italy and Spain. Nucleic acid was either cDNA or gDNA, and it came from T cells, B-cell-depleted T cells, or PBMCs.

In the original analysis: Reference gene primer amplification in the assay estimated nucleated cell counts. Profiled with immunoSEQ multiplex PCR; TCRdb holds only in-frame clones, not every one. The DNA gave D and trimming, while V, J and clone size come from that table. The data contain 150,000 to 180,000 clones, 85% to 90% of them seen just once; the ten biggest clones take up more than 14%. The CDR3 contains 16 residues. Trimming cost V 0 bases and J 3 bases, with 14 bases left between them. Germline assignment: CDR1 MNHEY and CDR2 SVGAGI. Sequences were obtained from peripheral blood. The chain has TRBV6-5 and TRBJ1-2; a weak D match, TRBD1 (5 bases). The sequence came from a woman aged 40 to 55 with acute or convalescent COVID-19. The DNA of the CDR3 is TGTGCCAGCAGTTACTCACGGACAATTCTTGACTATGGCTACACCTTC. This sequence encodes CASSYSRTILDYGYTF.